The 2 T cell receptor beta chains below were found in one sample sequenced in a study of shared clonotypes between healthy human individuals. Repertoires were generated with immunoSEQ multiplex PCR, while TCRdb's copy carries only in-frame clones and drops some. The data hold under 650,000 clones, with approximately 95% observed a single time. The specimen sequenced was naive CD4+ T cells sorted from blood. This sample's subset: CD45RA+ positively selected. These receptors were obtained from a woman aged 25 to 45 in good health.

V gene TRBV10-3 combines with J gene TRBJ2-7, with a possible D match to TRBD2 (5 bases). The CDR3 sequence is 13 residues long. The V and J ends lost 2 bases and 6 bases respectively, with 11 bases between them. The V gene's germline CDR1 is ENHRY and CDR2 SYGVKD. CDR3 sequence: CAISEPTRAEQYF. The CDR3, as DNA: TGTGCCATCAGTGAGCCTACTAGAGCCGAGCAGTACTTC.

This clone appeared a few times. The CDR3 coding sequence is TGTGCCAGTAGAATCCGGGAGACCGGGGAGCTGTTTTTT. It encodes CASRIRETGELFF. The V and J genes are TRBV19 and TRBJ2-2; the D gene is possibly TRBD2 (6 bases). The CDR3 is made up of 13 amino acids. V lost 6 bases and J 5 bases, leaving 10 bases between the germline ends. Germline V CDR1 and CDR2: LNHDA, SQIVND (reference sequence).